The T cell receptor beta chain under discussion was sequenced for a study of T cell responses to AZD1222 COVID-19 vaccine (dated by TCRdb to about 2021). Background on the whole study: TCR sequencing was performed for approximately 240 trial participants, of whom around 200 were given two doses of AZD1222 and around 25 were given two doses of MenACWY control vaccine. Trial participants were enrolled by age into subgroups of 18-55, 56-69 and 70-plus years, and around 150, 28 and 57 TCR-sequenced participants, respectively, were included in these subgroups. Paper-wide results and their limitations: Most participants were white British and females outnumbered males, and the authors suggested that clonal diversity may have been underestimated. CD4 TCRs associated with the vaccine covered the entire spike protein, and the dominant responses were in regions 160-218 and 743-854. Nearly half of unique spike-specific TCRs reportedly recognized epitopes outside regions mutated in the B.1.351 and B.1.1.7 variants. Only a handful of AZD1222 recipients were SARS-CoV-2 seropositive at baseline, limiting conclusions about previously exposed vaccinees. No day 14 peak-response samples were available, so repertoires were characterized only after the peak T cell response. Spike-specific TCR breadth and depth rose significantly after two AZD1222 doses compared with day 0 and with MenACWY recipients. In the small 56-69-year group, the increase in depth fell short of significance, most likely because of low power.

The CDR3 regions of human TCRbeta chains were analyzed by immunosequencing. The paper's processing steps were these. TCRs in the repertoires were compared against a reference library of SARS-CoV-2-specific TCRs that had been generated with the MIRA antigen-specificity platform. Breadth meant the fraction of unique TCRs that were SARS-CoV-2-associated, whereas depth meant the fraction of total T cells that were SARS-CoV-2-associated. Using the MIRA data, each spike-specific TCR was assigned both to the spike region to which the TCR was reactive and to a CD4 or CD8 class. Log10-transformed breadth and depth values were compared by one-way ANOVA with Sidak's multiple comparisons tests. The table comes from immuneACCESS by way of TCRdb, which keeps in-frame sequences with V and J called. Part of the clones is missing from these tables; in studies checked, under half for an unresolved V gene and the rest for unknown reasons. Clone size and the V and J calls come from that table; the DNA yielded D and trimming. This sample comprises more than 120,000 clones, nearly 90% of them detected only once. 5.4% of the sample belongs to the ten largest clones.

The time point label for this specimen denotes: about 28 days (+/-7) after the second vaccine dose. The treatment or condition label on this specimen signifies: meningococcal conjugate vaccine given as trial control. Samples from vaccinated people were obtained from the UK trials COV001 and COV002, which included a single-blind randomized controlled phase 2/3 trial of AZD1222 (ChAdOx1 nCoV-19) in healthy adults. For TCRbeta chain sequencing, PBMC samples from trial participants were taken at day 0 and at day 28 after the second dose. Regarding this clone: The clone's antigen remains unknown. No qualities accompany the bases; no much larger clone lies one base away.

This TCR came from an adult who received the MenACWY meningococcal vaccine as a control. Sequenced here: peripheral blood, sampled 28 days after the second dose of the MenACWY control vaccine.

The DNA is as follows: TGTGCCAGCAGCCGTGGACAGATCTCTGGGGCCAACGTCCTGACTTTC. This encodes CASSRGQISGANVLTF. Recombination joined TRBV5-5 with TRBJ2-6; TRBD1 might be the D gene, on 6 matching bases. V is pared back by 4 bases and J by 0 bases, with 11 bases lying between the germline termini. Via the germline V gene (reference sequence), CDR1 is SGHKS and CDR2 YYEKEE. Measured from the cysteine to the phenylalanine, the CDR3 is 16 residues long. Kept here is only the CDR3 DNA, which spans 48 bases and is read in frame from base 1.